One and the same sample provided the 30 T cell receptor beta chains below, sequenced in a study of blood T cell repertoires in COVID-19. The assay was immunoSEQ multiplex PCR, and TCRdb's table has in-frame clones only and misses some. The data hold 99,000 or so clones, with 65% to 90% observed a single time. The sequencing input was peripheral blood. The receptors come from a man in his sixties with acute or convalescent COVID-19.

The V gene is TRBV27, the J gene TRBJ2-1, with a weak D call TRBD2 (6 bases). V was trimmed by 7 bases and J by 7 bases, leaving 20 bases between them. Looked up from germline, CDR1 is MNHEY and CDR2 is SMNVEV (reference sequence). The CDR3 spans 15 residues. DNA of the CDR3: TGTGCCAGCACCCCCGGCGCTTGGAGCGGGAATGAGCAGTTCTTC. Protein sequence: CASTPGAWSGNEQFF.

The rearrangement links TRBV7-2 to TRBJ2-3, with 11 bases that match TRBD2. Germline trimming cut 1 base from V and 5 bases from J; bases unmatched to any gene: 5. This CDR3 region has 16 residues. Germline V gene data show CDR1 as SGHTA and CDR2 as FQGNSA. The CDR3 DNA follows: TGTGCCAGCAGCTTAGGCCTCCTAGCGGGAGGAGATACGCAGTATTTT. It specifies CASSLGLLAGGDTQYF. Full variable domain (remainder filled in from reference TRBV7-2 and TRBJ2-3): GAGVSQSPSNKVTEKGKDVELRCDPISGHTALYWYRQSLGQGLEFLIYFQGNSAPDKSGLPSDRFSAERTGGSVSTLTIQRTQQEDSAVYLCASSLGLLAGGDTQYFGPGTRLTVL.

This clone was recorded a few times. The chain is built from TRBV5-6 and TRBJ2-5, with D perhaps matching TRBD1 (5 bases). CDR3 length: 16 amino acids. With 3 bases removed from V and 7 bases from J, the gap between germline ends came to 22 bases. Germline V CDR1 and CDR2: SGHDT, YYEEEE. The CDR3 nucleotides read TGTGCCAGCAGCTATTGGGGCACTTCCACCACGGGGACCCAGTACTTC. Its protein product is CASSYWGTSTTGTQYF.

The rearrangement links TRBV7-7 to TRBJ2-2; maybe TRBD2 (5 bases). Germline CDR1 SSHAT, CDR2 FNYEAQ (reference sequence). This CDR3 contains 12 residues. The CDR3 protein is CASEGLTGELFF. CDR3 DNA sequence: TGTGCTAGCGAGGGTCTCACCGGGGAGCTGTTTTTT.

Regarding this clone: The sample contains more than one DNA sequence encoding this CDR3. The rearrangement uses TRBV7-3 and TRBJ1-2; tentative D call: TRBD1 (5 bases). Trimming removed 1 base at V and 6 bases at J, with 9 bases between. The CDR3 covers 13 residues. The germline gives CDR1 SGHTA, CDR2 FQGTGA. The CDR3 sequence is CASSLRQGDGYTF. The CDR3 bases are TGTGCCAGCAGCTTAAGGCAGGGCGATGGCTACACCTTC.

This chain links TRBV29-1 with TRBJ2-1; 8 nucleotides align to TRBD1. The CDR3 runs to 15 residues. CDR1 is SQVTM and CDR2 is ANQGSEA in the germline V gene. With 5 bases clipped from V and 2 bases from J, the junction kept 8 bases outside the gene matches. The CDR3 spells CSVSGQGSAYNEQFF. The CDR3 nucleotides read TGCAGCGTTTCCGGACAGGGAAGTGCCTACAATGAGCAGTTCTTC.

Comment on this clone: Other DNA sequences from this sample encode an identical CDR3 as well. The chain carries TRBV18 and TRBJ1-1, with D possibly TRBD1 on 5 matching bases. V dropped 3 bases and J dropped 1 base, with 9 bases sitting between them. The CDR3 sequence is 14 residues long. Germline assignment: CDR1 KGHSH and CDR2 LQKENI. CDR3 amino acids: CASSPNQGNTEAFF. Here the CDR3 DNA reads TGTGCCAGCTCACCGAATCAGGGGAACACTGAAGCTTTCTTT.

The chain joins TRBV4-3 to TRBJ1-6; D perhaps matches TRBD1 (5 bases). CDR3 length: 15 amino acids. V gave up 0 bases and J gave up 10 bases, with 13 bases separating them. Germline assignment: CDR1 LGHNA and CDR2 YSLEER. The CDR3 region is CASSQDPQGNSPLHF. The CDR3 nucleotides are TGCGCCAGCAGCCAAGATCCCCAGGGTAACTCACCCCTCCACTTT.

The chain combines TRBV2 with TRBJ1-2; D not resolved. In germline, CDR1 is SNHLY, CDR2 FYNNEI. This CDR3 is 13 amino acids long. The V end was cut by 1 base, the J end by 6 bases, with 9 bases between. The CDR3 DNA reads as TGTGCCAGCAGTGAAGGCCGACGGGATGGCTACACCTTC. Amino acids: CASSEGRRDGYTF.

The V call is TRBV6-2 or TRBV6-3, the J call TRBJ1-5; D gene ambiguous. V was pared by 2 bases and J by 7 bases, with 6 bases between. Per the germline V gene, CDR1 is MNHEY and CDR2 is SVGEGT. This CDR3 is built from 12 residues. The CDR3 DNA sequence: TGTGCCAGCAGTTACCCCTACCAGCCCCAGCATTTT. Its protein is CASSYPYQPQHF.

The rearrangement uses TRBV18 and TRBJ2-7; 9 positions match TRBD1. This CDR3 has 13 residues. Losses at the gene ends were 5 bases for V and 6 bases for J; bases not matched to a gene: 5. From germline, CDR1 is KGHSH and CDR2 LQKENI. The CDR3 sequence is CASSAGQGSEQYF. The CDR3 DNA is TGTGCCAGCTCAGCGGGACAGGGCAGCGAGCAGTACTTC.

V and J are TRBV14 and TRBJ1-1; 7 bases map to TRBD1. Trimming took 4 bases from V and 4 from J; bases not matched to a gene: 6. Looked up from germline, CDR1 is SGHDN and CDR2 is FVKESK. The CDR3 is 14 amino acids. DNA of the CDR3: TGTGCCAGCAGCCCTCAGCCAGGGGGCACTGAAGCTTTCTTT. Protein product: CASSPQPGGTEAFF.

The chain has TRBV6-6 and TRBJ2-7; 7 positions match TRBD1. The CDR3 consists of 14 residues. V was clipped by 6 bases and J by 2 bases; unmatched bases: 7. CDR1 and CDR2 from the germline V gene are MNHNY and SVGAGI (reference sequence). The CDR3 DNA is TGTGCCAGCAGCACCGGACAGGAAACCTACGAGCAGTACTTC. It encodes CASSTGQETYEQYF.

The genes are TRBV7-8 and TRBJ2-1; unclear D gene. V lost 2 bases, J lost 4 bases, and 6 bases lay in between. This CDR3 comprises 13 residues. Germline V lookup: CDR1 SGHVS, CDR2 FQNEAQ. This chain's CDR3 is CASSLSTYNEQFF. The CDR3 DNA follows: TGTGCCAGCAGCTTATCCACATACAATGAGCAGTTCTTC.

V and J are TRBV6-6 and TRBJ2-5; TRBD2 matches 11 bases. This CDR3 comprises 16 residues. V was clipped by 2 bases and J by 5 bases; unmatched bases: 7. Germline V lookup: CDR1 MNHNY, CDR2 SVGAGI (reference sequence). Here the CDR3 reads CASSYTSGSRGETQYF. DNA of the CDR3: TGTGCCAGCAGTTACACTAGCGGGAGTAGGGGTGAGACCCAGTACTTC.

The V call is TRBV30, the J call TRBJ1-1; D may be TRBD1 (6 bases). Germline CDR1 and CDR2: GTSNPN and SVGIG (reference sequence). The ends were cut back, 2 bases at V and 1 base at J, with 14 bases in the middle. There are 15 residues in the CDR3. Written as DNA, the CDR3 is TGTGCCTGGAGTACGGCAGGGGTACCGAACACTGAAGCTTTCTTT. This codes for CAWSTAGVPNTEAFF.

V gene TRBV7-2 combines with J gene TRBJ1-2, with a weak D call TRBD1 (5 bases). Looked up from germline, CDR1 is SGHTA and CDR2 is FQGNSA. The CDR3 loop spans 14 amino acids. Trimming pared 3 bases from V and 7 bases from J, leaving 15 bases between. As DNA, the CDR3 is TGTGCCAGCAGCTTGGGGGGAGGCCTTCGTGGCTACACCTTC. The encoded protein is CASSLGGGLRGYTF. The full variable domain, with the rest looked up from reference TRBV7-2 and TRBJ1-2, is GAGVSQSPSNKVTEKGKDVELRCDPISGHTALYWYRQSLGQGLEFLIYFQGNSAPDKSGLPSDRFSAERTGGSVSTLTIQRTQQEDSAVYLCASSLGGGLRGYTFGSGTRLTVV.

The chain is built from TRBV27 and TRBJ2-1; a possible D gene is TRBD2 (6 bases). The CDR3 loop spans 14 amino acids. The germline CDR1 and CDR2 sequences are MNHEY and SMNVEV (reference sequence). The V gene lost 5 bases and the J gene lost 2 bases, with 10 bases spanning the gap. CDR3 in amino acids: CASSPPGAYNEQFF. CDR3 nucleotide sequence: TGTGCCAGCAGTCCCCCGGGAGCCTACAATGAGCAGTTCTTC.

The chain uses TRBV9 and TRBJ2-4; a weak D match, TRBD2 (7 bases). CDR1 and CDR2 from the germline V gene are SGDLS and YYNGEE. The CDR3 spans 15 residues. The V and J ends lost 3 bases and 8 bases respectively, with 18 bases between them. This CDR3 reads CASSARWGGADIQYF. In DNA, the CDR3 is TGTGCCAGCAGCGCCCGGTGGGGGGGCGCGGACATTCAGTACTTC.

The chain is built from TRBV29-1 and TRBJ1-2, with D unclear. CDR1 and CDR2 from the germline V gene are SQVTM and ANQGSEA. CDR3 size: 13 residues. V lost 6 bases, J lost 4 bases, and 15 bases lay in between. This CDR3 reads CSVERRLVYGYTF. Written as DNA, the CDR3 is TGCAGCGTAGAGAGACGTCTAGTCTATGGCTACACCTTC.

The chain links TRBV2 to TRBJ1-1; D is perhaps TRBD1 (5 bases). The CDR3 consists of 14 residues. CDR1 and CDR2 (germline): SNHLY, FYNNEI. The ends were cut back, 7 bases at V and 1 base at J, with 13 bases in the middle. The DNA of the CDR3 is TGTGCCAGCAAGATTGACAGCAAGAACACTGAAGCTTTCTTT. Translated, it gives CASKIDSKNTEAFF.

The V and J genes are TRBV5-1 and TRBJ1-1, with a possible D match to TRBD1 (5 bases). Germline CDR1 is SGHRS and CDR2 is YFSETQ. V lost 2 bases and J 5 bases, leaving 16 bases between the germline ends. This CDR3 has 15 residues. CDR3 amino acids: CASSLTRVGRTEAFF. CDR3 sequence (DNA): TGCGCCAGCAGCTTAACCAGGGTCGGTCGGACTGAAGCTTTCTTT.

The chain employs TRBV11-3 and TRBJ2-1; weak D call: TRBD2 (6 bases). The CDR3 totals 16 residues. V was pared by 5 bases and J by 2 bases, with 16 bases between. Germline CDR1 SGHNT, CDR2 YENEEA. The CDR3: CASSGEATFTYNEQFF. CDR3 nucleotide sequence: TGTGCCAGCAGCGGGGAGGCCACCTTCACCTACAATGAGCAGTTCTTC. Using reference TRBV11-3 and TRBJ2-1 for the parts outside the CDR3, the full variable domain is EAGVVQSPRYKIIEKKQPVAFWCNPISGHNTLYWYLQNLGQGPELLIRYENEEAVDDSQLPKDRFSAERLKGVDSTLKIQPAELGDSAVYLCASSGEATFTYNEQFFGPGTRLTVL.

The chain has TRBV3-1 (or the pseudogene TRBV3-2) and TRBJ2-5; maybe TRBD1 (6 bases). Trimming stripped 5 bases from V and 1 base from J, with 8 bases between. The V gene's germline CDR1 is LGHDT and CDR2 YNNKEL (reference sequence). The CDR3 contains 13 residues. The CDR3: CASSWTVQETQYF. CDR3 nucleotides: TGTGCCAGCAGCTGGACAGTCCAAGAGACCCAGTACTTC.

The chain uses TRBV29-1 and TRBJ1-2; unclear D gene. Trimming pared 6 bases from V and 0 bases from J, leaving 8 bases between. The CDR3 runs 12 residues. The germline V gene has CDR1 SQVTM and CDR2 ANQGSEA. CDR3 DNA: TGCAGCGTCGTAACAGCTAACTATGGCTACACCTTC. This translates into CSVVTANYGYTF.

CDR3 region: CASSSASGGAEELFF. The CDR3 region has the DNA TGTGCCAGCAGCTCCGCTAGCGGGGGGGCCGAGGAGCTGTTTTTT. The rearrangement joins TRBV7-3 to TRBJ2-2, with 12 nucleotides matching TRBD2. Germline CDR1 is SGHTA and CDR2 is FQGTGA. Germline trimming cut 4 bases from V and 10 bases from J; bases unmatched to any gene: 7. The CDR3 is made up of 15 amino acids.

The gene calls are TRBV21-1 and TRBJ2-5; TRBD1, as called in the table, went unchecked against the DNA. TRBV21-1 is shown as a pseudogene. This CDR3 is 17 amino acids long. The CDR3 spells CASSKVWDRGRGETQYF. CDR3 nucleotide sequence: TGTGCCAGCAGCAAAGTCTGGGACAGGGGAAGGGGAGAGACCCAGTACTTC.

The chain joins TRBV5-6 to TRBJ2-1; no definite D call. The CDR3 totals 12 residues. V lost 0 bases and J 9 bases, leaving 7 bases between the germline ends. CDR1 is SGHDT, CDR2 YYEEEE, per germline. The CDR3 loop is CASSLAVFEQFF. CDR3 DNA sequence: TGTGCCAGCAGCTTGGCAGTGTTTGAGCAGTTCTTC.

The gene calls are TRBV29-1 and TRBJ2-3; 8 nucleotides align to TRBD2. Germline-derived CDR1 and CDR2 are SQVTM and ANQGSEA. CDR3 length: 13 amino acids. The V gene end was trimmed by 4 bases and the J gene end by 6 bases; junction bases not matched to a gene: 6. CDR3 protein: CSVGDGGGDTQYF. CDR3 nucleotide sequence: TGCAGCGTTGGGGACGGGGGGGGCGATACGCAGTATTTT.

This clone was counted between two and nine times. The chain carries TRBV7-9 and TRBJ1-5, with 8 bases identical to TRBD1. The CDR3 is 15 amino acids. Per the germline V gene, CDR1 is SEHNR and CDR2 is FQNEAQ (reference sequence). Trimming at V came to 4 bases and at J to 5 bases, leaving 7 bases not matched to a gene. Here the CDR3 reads CASSSDAGGYQPQHF. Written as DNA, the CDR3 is TGTGCCAGCAGCTCTGACGCAGGGGGCTATCAGCCCCAGCATTTT. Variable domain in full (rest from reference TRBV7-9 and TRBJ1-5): DTGVSQNPRHKITKRGQNVTFRCDPISEHNRLYWYRQTLGQGPEFLTYFQNEAQLEKSRLLSDRFSAERPKGSFSTLEIQRTEQGDSAMYLCASSSDAGGYQPQHFGDGTRLSIL.